This T cell receptor (beta chain) emerged from a study of T cells in Graves' hyperthyroidism and ophthalmopathy. It was RNA transcripts that yielded the amplified TCR beta CDR3 regions. A set of HTBI primers served as the primers for a first-round RT-PCR of the TCR CDR3. TCRdb re-called the multiplex PCR reads with MiXCR, one entry per CDR3 protein. The repertoire includes more than 500,000 distinct CDR3 sequences, approximately 16% of them detected once, and over 25% sits in the top ten. J lost 6 bases, V lost 4 bases, and 8 bases had no gene match. The CDR3 length is 15 residues. The V gene's germline CDR1 is SGHNT and CDR2 YYREEE (reference sequence).

The chain uses TRBV5-4 and TRBJ2-2, with 8 bases identical to TRBD1. Sequencing input: blood. The clonotype was recovered from a woman aged 25 to 39 with Graves' ophthalmopathy. The CDR3 DNA reads TGTGCCAGCAGCCCGACAGGGGTAGGAGCCGGGGAGCTGTTTTTT. It specifies CASSPTGVGAGELFF.